The 23 T cell receptor beta chains presented below share a single source sample, sequenced in a study of blood T cells in healthy people across ages. Next came a second PCR, run for about 7 to 12 cycles, which used a sample-barcoded 5' primer along with a J-beta primer mix. TCRdb recomputed calls from the 5' RACE reads with MiXCR, one row per CDR3 protein. Of 1.5 million to 2 million distinct CDR3 sequences in the sample, about 30% were seen once. Specimen: blood. Receptors originate from a woman aged 25 to 45 in good health.

This clonotype was observed a few times. This chain joins TRBV7-2 and TRBJ2-1; 7 bases are shared with TRBD2. Germline CDR1 and CDR2: SGHTA and FQGNSA. The CDR3 has 13 residues. Unmatched junction bases numbered 5, after V lost 0 bases and J lost 12 bases. The CDR3 nucleotides read TGTGCCAGCAGCTTAGCGGGAGGGCCGGTGCAGTTCTTC. It translates to CASSLAGGPVQFF.

This clonotype was found many times. The chain recombines TRBV29-1 with TRBJ2-5, with D tentatively TRBD1 (6 bases). This CDR3 spans 12 amino acids. The germline V and J ends were trimmed by 5 bases and 1 base, with 8 bases remaining between them. Germline CDR1 SQVTM, CDR2 ANQGSEA. The CDR3 protein is CSVRGSQETQYF. DNA of the CDR3: TGCAGCGTTAGGGGGTCCCAAGAGACCCAGTACTTC.

This clonotype was detected a few times. This chain joins TRBV18 and TRBJ1-2, with D possibly being TRBD1 (5 bases). Germline V gene data show CDR1 as KGHSH and CDR2 as LQKENI. With 1 base removed from V and 4 bases from J, the gap between germline ends came to 10 bases. The CDR3 totals 14 residues. In DNA, the CDR3 is TGTGCCAGCTCACCACAGGGGAGCAGCTATGGCTACACCTTC. Protein: CASSPQGSSYGYTF.

CDR3 region: CASSPRPGAEQYF. The CDR3 DNA sequence: TGTGCCAGCTCACCTAGACCGGGTGCCGAGCAGTACTTC. The gene calls are TRBV18 and TRBJ2-7; D gene uncertain. Between the trimmed V and J ends, which lost 3 bases and 6 bases, there was a span of 12 bases. Germline values: CDR1 KGHSH, CDR2 LQKENI. The CDR3 has 13 amino acids.

This clonotype was picked up a small number of times. The V and J genes are TRBV9 and TRBJ2-3; D remains unclear. Trimming stripped 0 bases from V and 6 bases from J, with 8 bases between. The CDR3 totals 13 residues. The germline V gene encodes CDR1 SGDLS and CDR2 YYNGEE. CDR3 coding DNA: TGTGCCAGCAGCGTAGTATCGGCGGATACGCAGTATTTT. It is translated as CASSVVSADTQYF.

CDR3 nucleotides: TGCAGTGCTAGAGTAAGGGTTAAAGAGACCCAGTACTTC. The encoded protein is CSARVRVKETQYF. The chain is built from TRBV20-1 and TRBJ2-7; no firm D call. The DNA end lines up better with TRBJ2-5; the J call may be wrong. The CDR3 extends over 13 amino acids. Germline V gene data show CDR1 as DFQATT and CDR2 as SNEGSKA (reference sequence).

This clonotype was seen ten or more times. This chain connects TRBV29-1 to TRBJ2-6; D not resolved. CDR1 is SQVTM, CDR2 ANQGSEA, per germline. Deletions cut 4 bases from V and 0 bases from J, with 4 bases between. The CDR3 consists of 13 residues. In DNA form, the CDR3 reads TGCAGCGTTGGGTACTCTGGGGCCAACGTCCTGACTTTC. Protein: CSVGYSGANVLTF.

As regards this clonotype: Given a much more abundant clone one base away, this may be a read error. The gene calls are TRBV9 and TRBJ2-5; TRBD2 matches at 9 bases. CDR3 length: 16 residues. V shed 3 bases and J 3 bases; nucleotides not matched to a gene: 9. CDR1 is SGDLS, CDR2 YYNGEE, per germline. CDR3 loop: CASSAAHLAGKETQYF. The CDR3 nucleotides read TGTGCCAGCAGCGCCGCTCACCTAGCGGGGAAAGAGACCCAGTACTTC.

This clonotype was picked up many times. Here the CDR3 DNA reads TGTGCCAGCAGCCGCAGCGGGGCCTCCTACGAGCAGTACTTC. Translating it yields CASSRSGASYEQYF. J is TRBJ2-7 and V is TRBV3-1; 7 bases are a match to TRBD2. With 4 bases clipped from V and 0 bases from J, the junction kept 3 bases outside the gene matches. The CDR3 consists of 14 residues. Germline V gene lookup returns CDR1 LGHDT and CDR2 YNNKEL (reference sequence).

This clonotype turned up a few times. The chain is built from TRBV10-2 and TRBJ2-3; the match to TRBD1 covers 7 bases. V lost 5 bases, J lost 4 bases, and 6 bases stayed unmatched. The CDR3 length is 14 residues. The germline CDR1 and CDR2 sequences are WSHSY and SAAADI. Here the CDR3 DNA reads TGCGCCAGCAGTTATGACAGGGCGGCAGATACGCAGTATTTT. It codes for CASSYDRAADTQYF.

Only a few counts were recorded for this clonotype. The gene calls are TRBV11-2 and TRBJ2-4, with 10 positions matching TRBD1. The J call may be incorrect, as the DNA end agrees better with TRBJ2-7. There are 15 residues in the CDR3. Germline CDR1 reads SGHAT; CDR2 reads FQNNGV. The CDR3 DNA sequence: TGTGCCAGCAGCCCTACCGGGACAGGGGAAGGCGAGCAGTACTTC. This translates into CASSPTGTGEGEQYF.

The V call is TRBV3-1, the J call TRBJ1-4; D not resolved. CDR3 length equals 17 residues. Between the trimmed V and J ends, which lost 2 bases and 6 bases, there was a span of 19 bases. Germline CDR1 and CDR2: LGHDT and YNNKEL (reference sequence). CDR3: CASSQSFQQWEDEKLFF. CDR3 bases: TGTGCCAGCAGCCAAAGTTTCCAACAGTGGGAGGATGAAAAACTGTTTTTT.

The chain is built from TRBV2 and TRBJ2-5; D remains ambiguous. The CDR3 consists of 13 residues. Germline-derived CDR1 and CDR2 are SNHLY and FYNNEI. Trimming cost V 4 bases and J 3 bases, with 9 bases left between them. CDR3: CASSANPKETQYF. The CDR3, as DNA: TGTGCCAGCAGTGCTAACCCTAAAGAGACCCAGTACTTC.

The chain joins TRBV29-1 to TRBJ1-1; D not resolved. The CDR3 runs 13 residues. Germline CDR1 SQVTM, CDR2 ANQGSEA. V was pared by 3 bases and J by 4 bases, with 12 bases between. In DNA, the CDR3 is TGCAGCGTTGACCCCACAGAGACCACTGAAGCTTTCTTT. Protein: CSVDPTETTEAFF. Based on the CDR3 plus reference TRBV29-1 and TRBJ1-1, the full variable domain is SAVISQKPSRDICQRGTSLTIQCQVDSQVTMMFWYRQQPGQSLTLIATANQGSEATYESGFVIDKFPISRPNLTFSTLTVSNMSPEDSSIYLCSVDPTETTEAFFGQGTRLTVV.

The sample holds many counts of this clonotype. V usage is TRBV18 and J usage is TRBJ2-5; 10 bases are a match to TRBD2. There are 17 residues in the CDR3. CDR1 and CDR2 (germline): KGHSH, LQKENI. J was trimmed by 0 bases and V by 3 bases; bases with no gene match: 7. CDR3 nucleotides: TGTGCCAGCTCACCTCCCCCGCTAGCGGGGGACCAAGAGACCCAGTACTTC. It specifies CASSPPPLAGDQETQYF.

This clonotype was seen a handful of times. V is TRBV11-2 and J is TRBJ2-5; TRBD1 agrees at 7 bases. The ends lost 7 bases at V and 1 base at J; junction bases unmatched: 9. CDR3 length: 15 residues. Germline V gene sequence: CDR1 SGHAT, CDR2 FQNNGV. CDR3 bases: TGTGCCAGCAACCTTAGGGGGCAGTTCCAAGAGACCCAGTACTTC. It is translated as CASNLRGQFQETQYF.

This clonotype was observed a few times. The chain has TRBV29-1 and TRBJ1-4; D may be TRBD1 (5 bases). The CDR3 spans 12 residues. The germline V gene has CDR1 SQVTM and CDR2 ANQGSEA. V lost 7 bases to trimming and J lost 2 bases, with 8 bases between them. The CDR3 protein is CSGWGTNEKLFF. The CDR3 nucleotides are TGCAGCGGGTGGGGGACTAATGAAAAACTGTTTTTT.

The chain combines TRBV20-1 with TRBJ2-1; 10 bases are a match to TRBD2. The CDR3 covers 15 residues. In germline, CDR1 is DFQATT, CDR2 SNEGSKA (reference sequence). The ends lost 6 bases at V and 8 bases at J; junction bases unmatched: 13. CDR3 DNA sequence: TGCAGTGCGCCCATTCTAGCGGGAGTCCCGGATGAGCAGTTCTTC. It is translated as CSAPILAGVPDEQFF.

This clonotype has just a few counts. The chain employs TRBV7-8 and TRBJ2-7; D is perhaps TRBD1 (6 bases). The CDR3 is 15 residues long. V lost 5 bases and J 3 bases, leaving 17 bases between the germline ends. The germline V gene encodes CDR1 SGHVS and CDR2 FQNEAQ. The CDR3 DNA sequence: TGTGCCAGCAGCCACTACAGCGCAGGGGTCTACGAGCAGTACTTC. Amino acids: CASSHYSAGVYEQYF.

This chain joins TRBV7-3 and TRBJ2-1; D possibly corresponds to TRBD2 (6 bases). The CDR3 length is 14 residues. Trimming took off 5 bases at V and 5 bases at J, with 13 bases between the two ends. Germline lookup yields CDR1 SGHTA and CDR2 FQGTGA. The DNA of the CDR3 is TGTGCCAGCAGCCGGGACTCCGTAAACAATGAGCAGTTCTTC. This codes for CASSRDSVNNEQFF.

This clonotype was counted only a few times. The rearrangement links TRBV18 to TRBJ1-4; D call uncertain. Germline V gene data show CDR1 as KGHSH and CDR2 as LQKENI. The CDR3 totals 16 residues. V dropped 3 bases and J dropped 0 bases, with 11 bases sitting between them. The CDR3 DNA reads as TGTGCCAGCTCACCGTGGGCGCCCGCAACTAATGAAAAACTGTTTTTT. This encodes CASSPWAPATNEKLFF.

This clonotype has ten or more counts. The chain employs TRBV7-2 and TRBJ2-1, with D possibly TRBD2 on 6 matching bases. Germline CDR1 is SGHTA and CDR2 is FQGNSA. The CDR3 totals 15 residues. The V end was cut by 1 base, the J end by 10 bases, with 17 bases between. As DNA, the CDR3 is TGTGCCAGCAGCTTAGGTACTAGCCGTCCGGAGGAGCAGTTCTTC. This sequence encodes CASSLGTSRPEEQFF.

V and J are TRBV7-2 and TRBJ2-3; D remains unclear. Germline V gene lookup returns CDR1 SGHTA and CDR2 FQGNSA. V lost 3 bases and J lost 8, with 15 bases in between. The CDR3 loop spans 14 amino acids. CDR3 in DNA: TGTGCCAGCAGCTTGGGAAGGACCCCGGCTACGCAGTATTTT. Protein sequence: CASSLGRTPATQYF.